This T cell receptor (beta chain) was documented in a study of human T cells and chemical hapten exposure. Time point reported: patch test 3, about 24 weeks after DPC sensitization. Treatment indicated: therapeutic diphenylcyclopropenone sensitization with weekly scalp DPC. Notes on the study in general: The number of TCRs above 1 in 1000 frequency did not change after DPC sensitization.

This CDR3 comprises 15 residues. Per the germline V gene, CDR1 is GTSNPN and CDR2 is SVGIG (reference sequence). Trimming shortened V by 2 bases and J by 4 bases, and 17 bases separated the two germline ends. This clonotype was counted at least ten times. Its target is unknown. Each cDNA molecule in the library carried unique molecular identifiers. TCRdb reanalysed the RACE reads using MiXCR and keeps one entry per CDR3 protein. Of 28,000 or so distinct CDR3 sequences in the sample, about 5.6% were seen once. The V gene is TRBV30, the J gene TRBJ1-2, with D unclear. The receptor comes from a man aged 25-45 years with alopecia areata. Some clones in this sample may be carry-over from other donors' samples. The input for sequencing was whole blood, taken in connection with sensitization to the hapten diphenylcyclopropenone (DPC). The CDR3 region has the DNA TGTGCCTGGAGTCCGGCACCTCGGCGGGCCTATGGCTACACCTTC. Its protein product is CAWSPAPRRAYGYTF.